This TCR beta chain appears in the sequencing data of a study of shared clonotypes between healthy human individuals (dated by TCRdb to the early 2020s). About the full investigation: A few men and a couple of women, aged 18 to 49 years, made up the cohort. Blood TCR repertoires of about 5 healthy adults were deeply sequenced to estimate repertoire size and the extent of clonotype sharing between individuals. To increase sequencing depth and limit assay-specific biases, different laboratories used diverse techniques to prepare libraries and sequence TCR repertoires. Between about 0.8 and 9.5 billion PBMCs per donor were obtained by leukapheresis. The paper as a whole reports these results and caveats: Pairwise subsampling led to the expectation that sequencing depth would affect the degree of clonotype sharing among donors. Sampling was limited to blood, and TCR repertoires in tissue likely differ from TCR repertoires in blood. Because the study included only a small number of donors, the genetic and exposure-history diversity represented was limited.

Using the deep immunoSEQ assay, multiplex PCR amplified TCR CDR3 regions from genomic DNA. Extracted genomic DNA from each cell subset was distributed evenly across all wells of several immunoSEQ 96-well plates, and each plate was treated as a replicate. For unsorted PBMC, around 290 ng of genomic DNA, equivalent to approximately 28,000 T cell genomes, went into each replicate PCR. Ten immunoSEQ deep assay plates were used to sequence unsorted PBMC genomic DNA. The purified libraries were quantified using a Qubit 3.0 fluorometer, sized with a Bioanalyzer 2100, and then quantified again using the KAPA Library Quantification kit. Every immunoSEQ 96-well plate was sequenced on a dedicated single-read 150-cycle Illumina NextSeq 550 flow cell. As for the authors' bioinformatics: Because the immunoSEQ output included only junctional sequences and no quality scores, the filtering could not be the same as the filtering used for full-length reads. Sequences were annotated with PyIR, a Python wrapper for IgBLAST v1.9, and V/J genes and CDR3 were assigned using IMGT germline references. Reads with weak V/J assignments (E-value above 1e-6), missing CDR3, stop codons, out-of-frame junctions, or ambiguous translated residues were removed. V3J clonotypes were defined as sequences sharing an identical inferred V gene, J gene, and CDR3 amino acid sequence. To compute the percentage overlap between repertoires, the number of shared unique clonotypes was divided by the size of the smaller repertoire. Repertoire richness was assessed with RTK rarefaction, the Chao1 estimator, and Recon v2.1 estimates of unobserved clonotypes. What TCRdb holds here is the immuneACCESS table cut down to in-frame rearrangements. Part of the clones is not present; checked against another copy, under half of the missing clones reflect an unresolved V gene, and the others are unexplained. V and J calls and clone size are copied from that table; D and trimming were computed from the DNA. In all, the sample holds about 530,000 clones, and approximately 79% of those were seen once. Clones ranked in the top ten supply around 13% of the sample.

The donors were healthy, HIV-negative adults with no recently reported acute infections or vaccinations. Only Caucasian adults living in Nashville, Tennessee, USA were represented among the donors. In the unsorted samples, approximately 82 million PBMCs were counted, and genomic DNA was extracted using the QIAamp DNA Blood Mini kit. Blood was obtained by leukapheresis, after which PBMCs were separated by Ficoll-Histopaque density gradient centrifugation and cryopreserved in liquid nitrogen vapor phase. CDR1 and CDR2 were assigned from the germline V gene (reference sequence) as LNHDA and SQIVND. The cysteine opens and the phenylalanine closes a CDR3 of 16 amino acids. Solely the CDR3 DNA is kept, with 48 bases framed from the first base. V is cut back by 5 bases and J by 5 bases, with 11 bases in the junction unmatched. This clone showed up many times. The antigen it recognizes is unknown. The input lacks base qualities; no much larger clone sits a single base away.

The source is a woman aged 35 to 49 in good health. Some clones in this sample may be carry-over from other donors' samples. Sequenced: PBMCs. Recombination connected TRBV19 to TRBJ1-5; TRBD1 lines up with 8 middle nucleotides. The nucleotides read TGTGCCAGTAGTTTATTCCGGGACAGGAGGCATCAGCCCCAGCATTTT. This translates into CASSLFRDRRHQPQHF.